Listed below are T cell receptor beta chains from one sample, sequenced in a study of cytomegalovirus exposure and HLA in healthy donors. Sequencing was performed with immunoSEQ multiplex PCR; in TCRdb, only in-frame clones are kept and a portion is missing. The data show around 80,000 clones, with under 80% seen just once and 1.6% held by the top ten. The sample taken for sequencing was PBMCs. The receptors come from a man aged 40-49 years in good health and CMV-seronegative. The conserved cysteine and the conserved F or W are not part of the CDR3 here. Fields, in order: J gene, clone size, V gene, CDR3 protein. Expanded clones get a size class; other rows say once, few or many, or leave the size out.

TRBJ2-7	.	TRBV10-3	AISPSKAGNEQY
TRBJ1-5	.	TRBV2	ASFPGKMNQPQH
TRBJ2-1	.	TRBV13	ASSLDRHEQF
TRBJ2-3	.	TRBV7-7	ASSFGLQGAQY
TRBJ2-7	.	TRBV7-9	SSTRDSREQY
TRBJ2-7	.	TRBV5-6	ASSLPDSYEQY
TRBJ1-3	.	TRBV7-6	ASSPDRGFGNTIY
TRBJ2-7	.	TRBV6-1	ASSEKRISYEQY
TRBJ2-3	.	TRBV28	ASSFKGLADTDTQY
TRBJ2-6	few	TRBV19	ASSIGLAGSPGANVLT
TRBJ2-2	.	TRBV5-1	ASSLNGRARYTGELF
TRBJ1-5	.	TRBV28	ASSLAPGQGAEQPQH
TRBJ2-7	.	TRBV5-1	ASSLTSLRTGGVEQY
TRBJ2-4	.	TRBV30	GSVSAKNIQY
TRBJ2-3	.	TRBV5-1	ASSSGQDDTQY
TRBJ2-7	once	TRBV4-2	ASSQGGGQLSYEQY
TRBJ2-3	.	TRBV9	ASSVDRGTDTQY
TRBJ1-1	medium-sized	TRBV6-5	ASTYGGATEAF
TRBJ1-1	.	TRBV6-5	ASTSPGGLEAF